One and the same sample provided the 18 T cell receptor beta chains below, sequenced in a study of early T cells in non-severe SARS-CoV-2 infection. Each CDR3 protein is one row after TCRdb ran MiXCR on the 5' RACE reads. The table has 50,000 to 80,000 distinct CDR3 sequences, roughly 9% seen once. The material sequenced was whole blood, taken at baseline. These TCRs come from an adult who was a healthcare worker with PCR-confirmed SARS-CoV-2 infection or an uninfected control (not recorded which).

This clonotype was seen a handful of times. V and J are TRBV5-4 and TRBJ2-3, with 7 bases aligning to TRBD2. CDR1 and CDR2 (germline): SGHNT, YYREEE (reference sequence). The CDR3 has 16 amino acids. Germline trimming cut 0 bases from V and 4 bases from J; bases unmatched to any gene: 8. Here the CDR3 reads CASSLDAGVVADTQYF. CDR3 sequence (DNA): TGTGCCAGCAGCTTGGATGCGGGAGTGGTTGCAGATACGCAGTATTTT.

This clonotype occurred a few times. The CDR3 sequence: CASSVGGVAKNIQYF. The CDR3 DNA follows: TGTGCCAGCAGCGTAGGTGGGGTAGCCAAAAACATTCAGTACTTC. The V gene is TRBV9, the J gene TRBJ2-4, with D unclear. This CDR3 is built from 15 residues. V dropped 0 bases and J dropped 0 bases, with 7 bases sitting between them. CDR1 SGDLS and CDR2 YYNGEE come from the germline V gene.

This clonotype is medium-sized. Written as DNA, the CDR3 is TGTGCCAGCAGCTCGCCAGCGGGAGGGTACAATGAGCAGTTCTTC. Its translation is CASSSPAGGYNEQFF. V usage is TRBV7-9 and J usage is TRBJ2-1; 10 bases are shared with TRBD2. Germline V CDR1 and CDR2: SEHNR, FQNEAQ (reference sequence). After removal of 4 bases from V and 4 bases from J, the junction contained 4 bases not matched to a gene. This CDR3 is built from 15 residues.

Written as DNA, the CDR3 is TGCGCCAGCAGCTTGGGGCGCGGAGCTAACTATGGCTACACCTTC. Its translation: CASSLGRGANYGYTF. The chain links TRBV5-1 to TRBJ1-2; D not resolved. The ends were cut back, 0 bases at V and 0 bases at J, with 9 bases in the middle. This CDR3 is built from 15 residues. CDR1 and CDR2 (germline): SGHRS, YFSETQ. Complete variable domain (other parts from reference TRBV5-1 and TRBJ1-2): KAGVTQTPRYLIKTRGQQVTLSCSPISGHRSVSWYQQTPGQGLQFLFEYFSETQRNKGNFPGRFSGRQFSNSRSEMNVSTLELGDSALYLCASSLGRGANYGYTFGSGTRLTVV.

A few counts support this clonotype. The chain carries TRBV5-1 and TRBJ1-1, with unresolved D. Germline lookup yields CDR1 SGHRS and CDR2 YFSETQ. CDR3 length: 15 amino acids. V lost 0 bases to trimming and J lost 3 bases, with 12 bases between them. CDR3 region: CASSLEGSRYTEAFF. In DNA, the CDR3 is TGCGCCAGCAGCTTGGAGGGCTCCCGGTACACTGAAGCTTTCTTT.

At least ten counts were recorded for this clonotype. V gene TRBV11-2 combines with J gene TRBJ2-2; D not resolved. V was trimmed by 2 bases and J by 3 bases, leaving 10 bases between them. Germline V gene lookup returns CDR1 SGHAT and CDR2 FQNNGV. There are 15 residues in the CDR3. CDR3 residues: CASSLNYGYTGELFF. In nucleotides, the CDR3 is TGTGCCAGCAGCTTAAACTACGGTTACACCGGGGAGCTGTTTTTT.

This clonotype was counted between two and nine times. The chain employs TRBV7-2 and TRBJ2-7, with 8 bases aligning to TRBD1. Germline CDR1 is SGHTA and CDR2 is FQGNSA. Unmatched junction bases numbered 3, after V lost 2 bases and J lost 3 bases. The CDR3 has 14 residues. In DNA, the CDR3 is TGTGCCAGCAGCTTAATGACAGGGGACTACGAGCAGTACTTC. Amino acid sequence: CASSLMTGDYEQYF.

About this clonotype itself: A much larger clone lies one base from this, so it may be a read error. This chain joins TRBV7-2 and TRBJ2-1; 10 bases match TRBD2. CDR3 length equals 16 residues. The germline gives CDR1 SGHTA, CDR2 FQGNSA. DNA for the CDR3: TGTGCCAGCAGCAGACGACTAGCGGGCTTATACAATGGGCAGTTCTTC. Its protein product is CASSRRLAGLYNGQFF. The complete variable domain, with remaining parts taken from reference TRBV7-2 and TRBJ2-1, reads GAGVSQSPSNKVTEKGKDVELRCDPISGHTALYWYRQSLGQGLEFLIYFQGNSAPDKSGLPSDRFSAERTGGSVSTLTIQRTQQEDSAVYLCASSRRLAGLYNGQFFGPGTRLTVL.

Ten or more counts support this clonotype. J is TRBJ1-5 and V is TRBV7-6, with a tentative D call TRBD1 (6 bases). The V gene lost 0 bases and the J gene lost 4 bases, with 10 bases spanning the gap. The CDR3 has 15 amino acids. The germline V gene encodes CDR1 SGHVS and CDR2 FNYEAQ. CDR3: CASSLAWGANQPQHF. The DNA of the CDR3 is TGTGCCAGCAGCTTAGCATGGGGGGCGAATCAGCCCCAGCATTTT.

This clonotype was recorded many times. V gene TRBV5-1 combines with J gene TRBJ1-2; D ambiguous. Germline loops: CDR1 SGHRS, CDR2 YFSETQ. The CDR3 extends over 15 amino acids. The V end lost 4 bases, the J end lost 3 bases, and 16 bases lay between the germline ends. CDR3 DNA: TGCGCCAGCAGCCCCCAGACCGACACCTACTATGGCTACACCTTC. This gives the protein CASSPQTDTYYGYTF.

This clonotype was seen repeatedly, ten times or more. V gene TRBV7-2 combines with J gene TRBJ2-3; D remains unclear. The CDR3 consists of 13 residues. Trimming removed 3 bases from V and 4 bases from J, with 8 bases in between. Per the germline V gene, CDR1 is SGHTA and CDR2 is FQGNSA. The CDR3 here is CASSLALPDTQYF. Written as DNA, the CDR3 is TGTGCCAGCAGCTTGGCACTACCAGATACGCAGTATTTT.

In its sample, this clonotype was seen a few times. The chain recombines TRBV2 with TRBJ2-7, with 7 nucleotides matching TRBD1. This CDR3 spans 13 amino acids. V gave up 7 bases and J gave up 1 base; unmatched junction bases: 4. CDR1 and CDR2 from the germline V gene are SNHLY and FYNNEI. In DNA form, the CDR3 reads TGTGCCAGCATAGGGACAGATTCCTACGAGCAGTACTTC. The encoded protein is CASIGTDSYEQYF.

This clonotype was seen many times. The chain carries TRBV2 and TRBJ2-3, with D tentatively TRBD2 (6 bases). The germline V gene encodes CDR1 SNHLY and CDR2 FYNNEI. V lost 4 bases, J lost 1 base, and 9 bases lay in between. This CDR3 region has 14 residues. CDR3 coding DNA: TGTGCCAGCAGTGCGGAGGGAGGCACAGATACGCAGTATTTT. Amino acids: CASSAEGGTDTQYF. The whole variable domain, filled in from reference TRBV2 and TRBJ2-3, reads EPEVTQTPSHQVTQMGQEVILRCVPISNHLYFYWYRQILGQKVEFLVSFYNNEISEKSEIFDDQFSVERPDGSNFTLKIRSTKLEDSAMYFCASSAEGGTDTQYFGPGTRLTVL.

The genes are TRBV18 and TRBJ1-2; maybe TRBD1 (6 bases). Germline-derived CDR1 and CDR2 are KGHSH and LQKENI. The germline V and J ends were trimmed by 6 bases and 8 bases, with 19 bases remaining between them. There are 14 residues in the CDR3. The CDR3 reads CASSLQGQGEGYTF. In DNA, the CDR3 is TGTGCCAGCTCCCTCCAGGGGCAAGGGGAAGGCTACACCTTC. The variable domain in full, completed from reference TRBV18 and TRBJ1-2, reads NAGVMQNPRHLVRRRGQEARLRCSPMKGHSHVYWYRQLPEEGLKFMVYLQKENIIDESGMPKERFSAEFPKEGPSILRIQQVVRGDSAAYFCASSLQGQGEGYTFGSGTRLTVV.

The J gene is TRBJ2-7, the V gene TRBV6-6; no clear D gene. CDR1 MNHNY and CDR2 SVGAGI come from the germline V gene (reference sequence). Trimming shortened V by 2 bases and J by 0 bases, and 8 bases separated the two germline ends. The CDR3 has 14 residues. CDR3 nucleotide sequence: TGTGCCAGCAGTTACGGTCGGCCCTCCTACGAGCAGTACTTC. Amino acid sequence: CASSYGRPSYEQYF.

V gene TRBV20-1 combines with J gene TRBJ1-1; the D gene is possibly TRBD1 (6 bases). The germline gives CDR1 DFQATT, CDR2 SNEGSKA (reference sequence). The CDR3 runs 16 residues. Trimming took off 0 bases at V and 0 bases at J, with 14 bases between the two ends. As DNA, the CDR3 is TGCAGTGCTAGAGAATCCGGGACACCCATGAACACTGAAGCTTTCTTT. It codes for CSARESGTPMNTEAFF.

This clonotype was picked up many times. This chain connects TRBV7-8 to TRBJ1-4; 8 positions agree with TRBD1. Germline CDR1 SGHVS, CDR2 FQNEAQ. V gave up 5 bases and J gave up 8 bases; unmatched junction bases: 31. This CDR3 contains 22 residues. As DNA, the CDR3 is TGTGCCAGCAGCGCCCACCGGATTCGCCGAAGAGCAGGGGGCGCAGATGAGGAAAAACTGTTTTTT. This sequence encodes CASSAHRIRRRAGGADEEKLFF.

This chain connects TRBV12-3 or TRBV12-4 to TRBJ2-2, with D unclear. V shed 2 bases and J shed 4 bases, with 11 bases lying between them. The CDR3 spans 15 residues. For the CDR3, the DNA is TGTGCCAGCAGTTTATTCGTGGGCCCCACCGGGGAGCTGTTTTTT. Residues: CASSLFVGPTGELFF.